The 9 T cell receptor beta chains listed next were all sequenced from one sample in a study of T cell responses to AZD1222 COVID-19 vaccine. Repertoires were generated with immunoSEQ multiplex PCR, while TCRdb's copy carries only in-frame clones and drops some. The table has some 200,000 clones, approximately 90% seen once; the top ten hold about 4%. The material was peripheral blood, obtained 28 days after the second dose of the MenACWY control vaccine. The source is an adult who received the MenACWY meningococcal vaccine as a control.

This chain connects TRBV28 to TRBJ2-7; D may be TRBD1 (5 bases). Per germline, CDR1 MDHEN and CDR2 SYDVKM. This CDR3 contains 14 residues. The V and J ends lost 2 bases and 2 bases respectively, with 10 bases between them. CDR3 DNA: TGTGCCAGCAGTTTAGGCGACAGACCCTACGAGCAGTACTTC. This encodes CASSLGDRPYEQYF.

The gene calls are TRBV12-3 or TRBV12-4 and TRBJ2-7; D is ambiguous. V lost 6 bases and J lost 0, with 3 bases in between. This CDR3 has 11 amino acids. CDR3 residues: CASRSSYEQYF. CDR3 coding DNA: TGTGCCAGCAGGTCCTCCTACGAGCAGTACTTC.

J is TRBJ1-4 and V is TRBV3-1 (or the pseudogene TRBV3-2); 10 bases are a match to TRBD1. In germline, CDR1 is LGHDT, CDR2 YNNKEL (reference sequence). The CDR3 runs 18 residues. V lost 3 bases, J lost 4 bases, and 11 bases stayed unmatched. The CDR3 is CASSHYRTGGNNNEKLFF. For the CDR3, the DNA is TGTGCCAGCAGCCACTACCGGACAGGGGGGAATAATAATGAAAAACTGTTTTTT.

The CDR3 here is CAWSVRFKDRRYGAFF. In DNA form, the CDR3 reads TGTGCCTGGAGTGTAAGGTTCAAGGACAGGCGTTACGGAGCTTTCTTT. The chain employs TRBV30 and TRBJ1-1, with 7 bases identical to TRBD1. Germline V gives CDR1 GTSNPN, CDR2 SVGIG (reference sequence). Trimming took 0 bases from V and 10 from J; bases not matched to a gene: 17. The CDR3 length is 16 residues.

V usage is TRBV12-5 and J usage is TRBJ1-5; D uncertain. The CDR3 spans 13 residues. Germline CDR1 is LGHNT and CDR2 is FRNRAP. The ends were cut back, 5 bases at V and 11 bases at J, with 16 bases in the middle. In DNA form, the CDR3 reads TGTGCTAGTGGTCCCCATCTCCTTGGGGCCCAGCATTTT. This translates into CASGPHLLGAQHF.

This chain's CDR3 is CASSPRGVGDKPPRESWSYEQYF. DNA of the CDR3: TGTGCCAGCAGCCCCCGTGGGGTGGGAGACAAGCCCCCGCGGGAGTCTTGGTCCTACGAGCAGTACTTC. The rearrangement links TRBV9 to TRBJ2-7; 7 bases fit TRBD2. The J segment lost 1 base and the V segment lost 4 bases, leaving 32 bases of the junction unmatched. This CDR3 is 23 amino acids long. Germline values: CDR1 SGDLS, CDR2 YYNGEE.

The genes are TRBV19 and TRBJ1-1; 10 bases agree with TRBD1. This CDR3 region has 13 residues. CDR1 LNHDA and CDR2 SQIVND come from the germline V gene (reference sequence). Trimming cost V 9 bases and J 3 bases; bases outside gene matches: 4. The CDR3 region is CASDRGLDTEAFF. The CDR3 DNA is TGTGCCAGCGACAGGGGGCTGGACACTGAAGCTTTCTTT.

The sample holds one count of this clone. V is TRBV2 and J is TRBJ1-2; possibly TRBD1 for D (6 bases). Germline V CDR1 and CDR2: SNHLY, FYNNEI. This CDR3 is 12 amino acids long. V lost 8 bases to trimming and J lost 4 bases, with 11 bases between them. In DNA, the CDR3 is TGTGCCAGCGTAGGACAGACCTATGGCTACACCTTC. It specifies CASVGQTYGYTF.

This clone occurred a few times. V usage is TRBV19 and J usage is TRBJ1-2; D not certain. Between the trimmed V and J ends, which lost 3 bases and 2 bases, there was a span of 4 bases. Looked up from germline, CDR1 is LNHDA and CDR2 is SQIVND (reference sequence). This CDR3 spans 12 amino acids. The CDR3 bases are TGTGCCAGTAGTATTCTGAACTATGGCTACACCTTC. This gives the protein CASSILNYGYTF.